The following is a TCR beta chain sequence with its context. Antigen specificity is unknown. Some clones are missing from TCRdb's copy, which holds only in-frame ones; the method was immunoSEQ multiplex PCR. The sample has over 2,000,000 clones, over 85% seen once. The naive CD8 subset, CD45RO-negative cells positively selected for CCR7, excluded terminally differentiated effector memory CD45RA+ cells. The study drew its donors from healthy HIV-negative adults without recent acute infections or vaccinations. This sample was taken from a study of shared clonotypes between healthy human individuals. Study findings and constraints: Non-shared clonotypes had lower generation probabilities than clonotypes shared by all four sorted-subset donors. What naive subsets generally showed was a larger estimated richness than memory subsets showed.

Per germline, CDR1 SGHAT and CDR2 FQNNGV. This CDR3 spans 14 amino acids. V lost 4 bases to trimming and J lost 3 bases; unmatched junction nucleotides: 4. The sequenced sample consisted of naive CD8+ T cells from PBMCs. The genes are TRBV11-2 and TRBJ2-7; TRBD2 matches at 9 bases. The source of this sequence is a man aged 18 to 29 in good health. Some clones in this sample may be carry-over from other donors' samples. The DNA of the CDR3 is TGTGCCAGCAGCTCTAGCGGGGCTTACTACGAGCAGTACTTC. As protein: CASSSSGAYYEQYF.